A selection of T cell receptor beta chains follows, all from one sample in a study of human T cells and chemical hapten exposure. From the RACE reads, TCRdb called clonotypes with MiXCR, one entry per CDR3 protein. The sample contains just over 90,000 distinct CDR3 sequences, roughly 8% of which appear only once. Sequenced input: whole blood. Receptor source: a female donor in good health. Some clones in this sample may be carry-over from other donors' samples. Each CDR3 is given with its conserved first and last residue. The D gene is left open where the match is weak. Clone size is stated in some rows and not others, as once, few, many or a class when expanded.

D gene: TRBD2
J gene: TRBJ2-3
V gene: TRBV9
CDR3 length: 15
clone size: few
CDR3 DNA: TGTGCCAGCAGCTCACGGACTAGCTTAGAGGATACGCAGTATTTT
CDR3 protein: CASSSRTSLEDTQYF

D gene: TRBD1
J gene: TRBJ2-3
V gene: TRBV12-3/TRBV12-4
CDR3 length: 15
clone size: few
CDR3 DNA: TGTGCCAGCAGTTTCGGACAGGGTAGCACAGATACGCAGTATTTT
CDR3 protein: CASSFGQGSTDTQYF

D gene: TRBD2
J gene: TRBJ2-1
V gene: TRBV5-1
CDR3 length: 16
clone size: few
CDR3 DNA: TGCGCCAGCAGCTTGGCGGGACTAGCGGGTTACAATGAGCAGTTCTTC
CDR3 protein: CASSLAGLAGYNEQFF

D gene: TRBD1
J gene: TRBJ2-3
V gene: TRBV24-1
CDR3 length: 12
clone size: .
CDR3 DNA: TGTGCCACCACGGACAGGGGAGATACGCAGTATTTT
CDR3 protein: CATTDRGDTQYF

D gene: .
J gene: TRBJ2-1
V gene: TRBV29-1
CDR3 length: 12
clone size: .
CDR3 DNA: TGCAGCGCCCTGAGGAGTAGCAATGAGCAGTTCTTC
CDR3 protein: CSALRSSNEQFF

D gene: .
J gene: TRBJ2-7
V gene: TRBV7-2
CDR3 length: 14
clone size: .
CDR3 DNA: TGTGCCAGCAGCCCCGGGGCCTACCGGAGCGAGCAGTACTTC
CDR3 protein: CASSPGAYRSEQYF

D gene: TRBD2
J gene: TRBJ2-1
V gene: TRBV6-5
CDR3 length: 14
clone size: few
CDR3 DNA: TGTGCCAGCAGCAGACTAGCGGGAGCAGATGAGCAGTTCTTC
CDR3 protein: CASSRLAGADEQFF

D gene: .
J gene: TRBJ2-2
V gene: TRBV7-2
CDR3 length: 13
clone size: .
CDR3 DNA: TGTGCCAGCAGCCCTAGGAACACCGGGGAGCCGTTTTTT
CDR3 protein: CASSPRNTGEPFF

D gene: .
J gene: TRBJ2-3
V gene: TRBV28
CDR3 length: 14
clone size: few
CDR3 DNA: TGTGCCAGCACCGGAGGCGTGGGCACAGATACGCAGTATTTT
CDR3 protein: CASTGGVGTDTQYF

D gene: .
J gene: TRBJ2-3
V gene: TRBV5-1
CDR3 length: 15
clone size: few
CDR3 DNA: TGCGCCAGCAGCTTGGGGACAGATAGCACAGATACGCAGTATTTT
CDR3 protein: CASSLGTDSTDTQYF

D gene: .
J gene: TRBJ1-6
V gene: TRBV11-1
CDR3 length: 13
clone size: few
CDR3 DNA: TGTGCCAGCAGCTTAGACAGATCCTCACCCCTCCACTTT
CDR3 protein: CASSLDRSSPLHF